This T cell receptor beta chain was identified in a study of graft-versus-host responses after intestinal transplantation. Study details: Multivisceral, liver-intestinal, or isolated intestinal grafts went to recipients. Each patient got anti-thymocyte globulin induction, then tacrolimus and steroids for approximately 3 years.

Broader study findings: Some GvH clones appeared in ileal mucosa or blood before recipient bone marrow. An association linked early post-transplant HvG declines with peak circulating GvH clone levels.

The CDR3 is made up of 13 amino acids. Germline assignment: CDR1 MDHEN and CDR2 SYDVKM. Deletions cut 4 bases from V and 2 bases from J, with 6 bases between. Concerning this clone: Antigen: not known.

This table comes from immunoSEQ multiplex PCR, and its TCRdb copy is limited to in-frame clones, with some not included. In the table there are around 100,000 clones, approximately 90% of which are singletons. The clonotype comes from a human donor who was the organ donor for an intestinal transplant. This sample comprised unstimulated CD4+ T cells sorted from spleen or lymph node cells, obtained before transplant. This chain links TRBV28 with TRBJ1-3; D unclear. The CDR3 is CASSSPTGNTIYF. The CDR3 bases are TGTGCCAGCAGTTCCCCGACTGGAAACACCATATATTTT.